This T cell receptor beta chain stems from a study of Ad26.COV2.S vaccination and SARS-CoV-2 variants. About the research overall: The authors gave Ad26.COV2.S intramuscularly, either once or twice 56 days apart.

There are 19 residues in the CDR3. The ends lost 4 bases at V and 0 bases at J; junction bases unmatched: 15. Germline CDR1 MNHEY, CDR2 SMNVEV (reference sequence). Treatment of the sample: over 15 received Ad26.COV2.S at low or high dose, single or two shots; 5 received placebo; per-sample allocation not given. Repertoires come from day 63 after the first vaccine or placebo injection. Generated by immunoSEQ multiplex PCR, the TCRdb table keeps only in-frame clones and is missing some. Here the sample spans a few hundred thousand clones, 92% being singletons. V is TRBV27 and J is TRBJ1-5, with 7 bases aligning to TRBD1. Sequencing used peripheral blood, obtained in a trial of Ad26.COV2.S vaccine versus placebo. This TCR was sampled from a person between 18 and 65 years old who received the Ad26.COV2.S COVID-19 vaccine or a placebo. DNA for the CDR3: TGTGCCAGCAGTTGCCCCCGGGACAGAGACTATTATAGCAATCAGCCCCAGCATTTT. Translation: CASSCPRDRDYYSNQPQHF.